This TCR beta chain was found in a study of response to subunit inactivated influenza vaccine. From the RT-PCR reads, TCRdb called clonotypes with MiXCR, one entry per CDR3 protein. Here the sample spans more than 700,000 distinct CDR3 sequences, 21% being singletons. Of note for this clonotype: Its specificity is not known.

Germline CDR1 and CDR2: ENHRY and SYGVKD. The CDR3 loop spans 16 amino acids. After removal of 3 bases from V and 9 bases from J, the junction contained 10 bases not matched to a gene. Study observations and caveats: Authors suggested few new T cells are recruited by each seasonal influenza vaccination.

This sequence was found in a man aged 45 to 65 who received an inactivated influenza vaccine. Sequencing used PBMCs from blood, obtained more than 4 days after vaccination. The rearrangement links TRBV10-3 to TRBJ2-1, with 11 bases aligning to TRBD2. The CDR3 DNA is TGTGCCATCAGTGATGACGAGCTAGCGGGGGGTGGTGAGCAGTTCTTC. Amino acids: CAISDDELAGGGEQFF.